Sequencing of this TCR beta chain was carried out in a study of regulatory T cells in long-lasting Graves disease. The V and J ends lost 7 bases and 5 bases, in that order; junction bases with no gene match: 12. Germline CDR1 and CDR2: SEHNR and FQNEAQ (reference sequence). The CDR3 extends over 16 amino acids. To make TCR beta libraries, researchers used iRepertoire HTBI primers and Arm-PCR of CDR3 regions. TCRdb reanalysed the multiplex PCR reads using MiXCR and keeps one entry per CDR3 protein. This sample has hundreds of thousands of distinct CDR3 sequences; 15% to 19% occur once, and the top ten carry 20% to 25%. Regarding time point: newly diagnosed GD, antithyroid drugs for less than 3 months. The TCR library used RNA extracted from PBMCs.

The source is a female donor with Graves disease. This specimen was peripheral blood mononuclear cells (PBMCs), taken at new diagnosis, from a patient treated with antithyroid drugs. This sequence joins TRBV7-9 and TRBJ2-1; 9 nucleotides line up with TRBD2. As DNA, the CDR3 is TGTGCCAGCACCCCTTTGAGCGGGAGGACTCACAATGAGCAGTTCTTC. Translated, it gives CASTPLSGRTHNEQFF.